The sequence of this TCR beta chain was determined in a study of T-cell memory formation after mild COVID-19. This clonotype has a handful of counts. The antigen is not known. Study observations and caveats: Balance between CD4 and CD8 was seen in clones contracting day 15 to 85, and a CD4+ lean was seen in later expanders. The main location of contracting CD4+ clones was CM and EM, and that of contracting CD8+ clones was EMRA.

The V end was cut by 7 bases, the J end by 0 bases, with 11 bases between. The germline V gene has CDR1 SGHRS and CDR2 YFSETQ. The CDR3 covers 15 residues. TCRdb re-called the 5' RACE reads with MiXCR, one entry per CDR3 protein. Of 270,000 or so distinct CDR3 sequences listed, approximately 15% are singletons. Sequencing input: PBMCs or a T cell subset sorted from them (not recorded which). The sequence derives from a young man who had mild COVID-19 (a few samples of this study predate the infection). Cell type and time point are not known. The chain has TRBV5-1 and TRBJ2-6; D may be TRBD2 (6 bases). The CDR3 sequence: CASCAGNSGANVLTF. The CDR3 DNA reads TGCGCCAGCTGCGCGGGAAACTCTGGGGCCAACGTCCTGACTTTC. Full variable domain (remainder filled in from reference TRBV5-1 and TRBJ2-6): KAGVTQTPRYLIKTRGQQVTLSCSPISGHRSVSWYQQTPGQGLQFLFEYFSETQRNKGNFPGRFSGRQFSNSRSEMNVSTLELGDSALYLCASCAGNSGANVLTFGAGSRLTVL.